The clone carrying this TCR beta chain was counted a few times. These data are taken from a study of blood T cells in healthy people across ages. A second PCR, run for about 7 to 11 cycles, used a sample-barcoded 5' primer plus a J-beta primer mix. TCRdb re-called the 5' RACE reads through MiXCR, storing one row per CDR3 protein. Here the sample spans around 1,900,000 distinct CDR3 sequences, about two fifths being singletons. V shed 4 bases and J 4 bases; nucleotides not matched to a gene: 5. The CDR3 spans 14 residues. Germline loops: CDR1 SGHVS, CDR2 FQNEAQ. Sequenced input: blood. The clonotype comes from a human donor in good health. This chain uses TRBV7-8 with TRBJ1-2; 8 positions agree with TRBD1. In nucleotides, the CDR3 is TGTGCCAGCAGCTGGAGCGACAGGGGCTATGGCTACACCTTC. Its protein is CASSWSDRGYGYTF.